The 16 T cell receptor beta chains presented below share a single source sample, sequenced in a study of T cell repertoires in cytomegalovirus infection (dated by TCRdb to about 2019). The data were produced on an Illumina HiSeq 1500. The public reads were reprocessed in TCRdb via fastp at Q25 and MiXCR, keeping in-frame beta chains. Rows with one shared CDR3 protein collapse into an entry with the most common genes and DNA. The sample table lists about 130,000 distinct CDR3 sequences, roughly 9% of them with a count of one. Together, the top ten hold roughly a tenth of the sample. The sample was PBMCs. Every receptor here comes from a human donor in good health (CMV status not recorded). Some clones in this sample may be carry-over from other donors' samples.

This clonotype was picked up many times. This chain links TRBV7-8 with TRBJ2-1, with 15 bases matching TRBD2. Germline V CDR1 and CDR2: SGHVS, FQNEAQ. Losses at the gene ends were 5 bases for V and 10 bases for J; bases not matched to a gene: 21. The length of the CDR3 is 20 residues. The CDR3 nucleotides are TGTGCCAGCAGCCCTAGAGAGGGGCGGACTAGCGGGGGGGGAACGGGGGAGCAGTTCTTC. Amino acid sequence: CASSPREGRTSGGGTGEQFF.

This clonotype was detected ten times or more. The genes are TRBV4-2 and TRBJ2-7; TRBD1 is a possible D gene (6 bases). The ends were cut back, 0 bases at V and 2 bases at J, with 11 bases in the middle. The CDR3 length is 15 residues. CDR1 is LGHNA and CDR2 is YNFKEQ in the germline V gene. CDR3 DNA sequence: TGTGCCAGCAGCCAAGACTTGGACAGCCCCTACGAGCAGTACTTC. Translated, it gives CASSQDLDSPYEQYF.

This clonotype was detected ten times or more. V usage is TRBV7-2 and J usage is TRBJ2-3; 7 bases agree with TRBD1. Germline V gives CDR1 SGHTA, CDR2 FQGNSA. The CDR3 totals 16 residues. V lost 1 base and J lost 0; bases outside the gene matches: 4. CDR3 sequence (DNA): TGTGCCAGCAGCTTAGTTGGACAGGTTAGCACAGATACGCAGTATTTT. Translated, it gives CASSLVGQVSTDTQYF.

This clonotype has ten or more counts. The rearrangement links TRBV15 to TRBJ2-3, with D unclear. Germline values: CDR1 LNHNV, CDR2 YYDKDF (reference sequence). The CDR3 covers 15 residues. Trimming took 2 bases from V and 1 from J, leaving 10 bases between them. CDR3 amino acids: CATSRSGPGTDTQYF. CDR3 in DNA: TGTGCCACCAGCAGATCCGGGCCCGGCACAGATACGCAGTATTTT. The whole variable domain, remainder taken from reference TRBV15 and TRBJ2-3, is DAMVIQNPRYQVTQFGKPVTLSCSQTLNHNVMYWYQQKSSQAPKLLFHYYDKDFNNEADTPDNFQSRRPNTSFCFLDIRSPGLGDTAMYLCATSRSGPGTDTQYFGPGTRLTVL.

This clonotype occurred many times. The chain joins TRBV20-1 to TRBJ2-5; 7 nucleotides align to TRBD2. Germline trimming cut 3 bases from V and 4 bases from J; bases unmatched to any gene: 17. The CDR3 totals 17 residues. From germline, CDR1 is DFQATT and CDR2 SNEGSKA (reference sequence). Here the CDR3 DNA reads TGCAGTGCTAGTAGCTGGGAGCTGGGAGGGATTCTAGAGACCCAGTACTTC. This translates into CSASSWELGGILETQYF.

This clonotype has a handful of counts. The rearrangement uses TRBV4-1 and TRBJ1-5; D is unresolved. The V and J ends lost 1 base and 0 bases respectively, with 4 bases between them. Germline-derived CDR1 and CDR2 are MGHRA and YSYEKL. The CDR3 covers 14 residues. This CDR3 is CASSQVGSNQPQHF. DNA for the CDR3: TGCGCCAGCAGCCAAGTCGGTAGCAATCAGCCCCAGCATTTT.

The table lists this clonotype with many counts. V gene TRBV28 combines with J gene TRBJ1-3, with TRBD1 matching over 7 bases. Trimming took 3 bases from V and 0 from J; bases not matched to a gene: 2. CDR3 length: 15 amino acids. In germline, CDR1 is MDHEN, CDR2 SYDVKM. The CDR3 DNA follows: TGTGCCAGCAGTTTGGGGACAGCCTCTGGAAACACCATATATTTT. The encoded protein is CASSLGTASGNTIYF. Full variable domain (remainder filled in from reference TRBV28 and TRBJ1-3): DVKVTQSSRYLVKRTGEKVFLECVQDMDHENMFWYRQDPGLGLRLIYFSYDVKMKEKGDIPEGYSVSREKKERFSLILESASTNQTSMYLCASSLGTASGNTIYFGEGSWLTVV.

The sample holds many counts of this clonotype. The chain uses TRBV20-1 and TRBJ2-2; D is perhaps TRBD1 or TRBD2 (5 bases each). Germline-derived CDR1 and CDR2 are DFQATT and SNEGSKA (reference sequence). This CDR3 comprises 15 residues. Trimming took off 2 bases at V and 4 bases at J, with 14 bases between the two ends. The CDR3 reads CSARRDRKSTGELFF. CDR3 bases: TGCAGTGCTAGACGGGACCGGAAGAGCACCGGGGAGCTGTTTTTT.

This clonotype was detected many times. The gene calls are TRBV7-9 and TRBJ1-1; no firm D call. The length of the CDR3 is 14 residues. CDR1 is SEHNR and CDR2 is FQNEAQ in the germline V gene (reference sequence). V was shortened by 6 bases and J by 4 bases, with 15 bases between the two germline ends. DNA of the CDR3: TGTGCCAGCAGACCACCCCGTGAGGGCACTGAAGCTTTCTTT. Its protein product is CASRPPREGTEAFF.

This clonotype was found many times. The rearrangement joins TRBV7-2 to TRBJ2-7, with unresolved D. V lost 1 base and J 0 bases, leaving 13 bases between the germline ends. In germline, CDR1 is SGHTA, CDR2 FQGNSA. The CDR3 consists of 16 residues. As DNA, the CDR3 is TGTGCCAGCAGCTTAGTGGCTGTGACTCCCTCCTACGAGCAGTACTTC. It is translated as CASSLVAVTPSYEQYF.

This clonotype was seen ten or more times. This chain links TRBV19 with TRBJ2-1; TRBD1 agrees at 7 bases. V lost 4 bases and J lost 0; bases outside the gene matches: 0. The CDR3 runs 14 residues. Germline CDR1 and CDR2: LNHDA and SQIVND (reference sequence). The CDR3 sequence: CASSTGGSYNEQFF. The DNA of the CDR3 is TGTGCCAGTAGTACAGGGGGCTCCTACAATGAGCAGTTCTTC. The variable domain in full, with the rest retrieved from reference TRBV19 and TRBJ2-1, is DGGITQSPKYLFRKEGQNVTLSCEQNLNHDAMYWYRQDPGQGLRLIYYSQIVNDFQKGDIAEGYSVSREKKESFPLTVTSAQKNPTAFYLCASSTGGSYNEQFFGPGTRLTVL.

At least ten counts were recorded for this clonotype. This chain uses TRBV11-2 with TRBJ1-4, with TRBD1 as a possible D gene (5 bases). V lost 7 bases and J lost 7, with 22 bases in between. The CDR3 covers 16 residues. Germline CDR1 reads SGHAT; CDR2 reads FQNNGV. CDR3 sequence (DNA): TGTGCCAGCACCCCTCTCCGTGGGGCGTTAGTTGAAAAACTGTTTTTT. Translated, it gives CASTPLRGALVEKLFF. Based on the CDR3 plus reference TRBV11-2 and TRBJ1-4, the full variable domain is EAGVAQSPRYKIIEKRQSVAFWCNPISGHATLYWYQQILGQGPKLLIQFQNNGVVDDSQLPKDRFSAERLKGVDSTLKIQPAKLEDSAVYLCASTPLRGALVEKLFFGSGTQLSVL.

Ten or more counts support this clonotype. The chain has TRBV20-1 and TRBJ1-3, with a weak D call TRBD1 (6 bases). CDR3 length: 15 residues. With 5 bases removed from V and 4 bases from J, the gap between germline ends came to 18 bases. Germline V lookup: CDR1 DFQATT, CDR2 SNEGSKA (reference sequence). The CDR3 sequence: CSAPLGGGNGNTIYF. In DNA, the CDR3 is TGCAGTGCTCCCTTAGGGGGGGGCAACGGAAACACCATATATTTT.

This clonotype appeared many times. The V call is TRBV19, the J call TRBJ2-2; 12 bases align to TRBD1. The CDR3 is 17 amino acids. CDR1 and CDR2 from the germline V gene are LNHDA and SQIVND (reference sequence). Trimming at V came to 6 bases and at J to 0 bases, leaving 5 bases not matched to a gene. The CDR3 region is CASRWDRGLSNTGELFF. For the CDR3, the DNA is TGTGCCAGTAGATGGGACAGGGGGCTATCGAACACCGGGGAGCTGTTTTTT.

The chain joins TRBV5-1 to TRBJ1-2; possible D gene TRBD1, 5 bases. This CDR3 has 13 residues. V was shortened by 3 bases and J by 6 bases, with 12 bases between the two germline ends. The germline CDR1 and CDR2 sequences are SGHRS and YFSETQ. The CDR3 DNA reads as TGCGCCAGCAGCTATGTAACGGGGGATGGCTACACCTTC. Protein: CASSYVTGDGYTF.

The CDR3: CASRGQGVNTEAFF. In nucleotides, the CDR3 is TGTGCCAGTAGGGGACAGGGTGTGAACACTGAAGCTTTCTTT. The J gene is TRBJ1-1, the V gene TRBV19; TRBD1 agrees at 9 bases. Germline V gene lookup returns CDR1 LNHDA and CDR2 SQIVND (reference sequence). The length of the CDR3 is 14 residues. The V gene end was trimmed by 6 bases and the J gene end by 0 bases; junction bases not matched to a gene: 2.